This entry lists 27 T cell receptor beta chains sequenced from one sample in a study of shared clonotypes between healthy human individuals. CD45RO-negative CD8 cells positively selected for CCR7 made up the naive population, which excluded terminally differentiated effector memory CD45RA+ cells. Repertoires were generated with immunoSEQ multiplex PCR, while TCRdb's copy carries only in-frame clones and drops some. This table has about 2,100,000 clones, about 92% appearing once. The sequenced sample was naive CD8+ T cells from PBMCs. The receptors shown here come from a man aged 18 to 35 in good health. Some clones in this sample may be carry-over from other donors' samples.

The V and J genes are TRBV4-1 and TRBJ1-1; D not certain. The CDR3 is made up of 14 amino acids. Germline V CDR1 and CDR2: MGHRA, YSYEKL. V was pared by 3 bases and J by 7 bases, with 15 bases between. The CDR3 is CASSQHHPNIEAFF. The DNA for the CDR3 is TGCGCCAGCAGCCAGCATCACCCCAATATTGAAGCTTTCTTT.

This sequence joins TRBV18 and TRBJ2-1; TRBD1 aligns across 9 bases. Germline V gene lookup returns CDR1 KGHSH and CDR2 LQKENI. The CDR3 consists of 17 residues. The V segment lost 5 bases and the J segment 1 base; nucleotides outside the gene matches: 9. The CDR3 is CASSSGQGILSYNEQFF. The CDR3 bases are TGTGCCAGCTCATCGGGACAGGGTATTCTATCCTACAATGAGCAGTTCTTC.

This sequence joins TRBV4-3 and TRBJ2-4; a weak D match, TRBD2 (6 bases). Germline values: CDR1 LGHNA, CDR2 YSLEER. This CDR3 region has 18 residues. V was clipped by 0 bases and J by 3 bases, with 18 bases between them. CDR3 coding DNA: TGCGCCAGCAGCCAAGAGATCCCGGGAGCGGAGGGCAAAAACATTCAGTACTTC. As protein: CASSQEIPGAEGKNIQYF.

This clone was observed a single time. This sequence joins TRBV27 and TRBJ2-7; the D gene is possibly TRBD2 (5 bases). Germline assignment: CDR1 MNHEY and CDR2 SMNVEV (reference sequence). V lost 5 bases and J 0 bases, leaving 17 bases between the germline ends. The CDR3 has 16 amino acids. Here the CDR3 reads CASSPREALPSYEQYF. The CDR3, as DNA: TGTGCCAGCAGTCCACGGGAAGCACTACCCTCCTACGAGCAGTACTTC.

The CDR3 coding sequence is TGCAGCCTCCCCTCTAGCGGGAGCTACAATGAGCAGTTCTTC. Its translation is CSLPSSGSYNEQFF. The chain recombines TRBV29-1 with TRBJ2-1; 10 nucleotides align to TRBD2. CDR1 is SQVTM and CDR2 is ANQGSEA in the germline V gene. J was trimmed by 3 bases and V by 8 bases; bases with no gene match: 7. The CDR3 is made up of 14 amino acids.

The V gene is TRBV29-1, the J gene TRBJ1-2, with D unresolved. The CDR3 loop spans 12 amino acids. Trimming left V 7 bases short and J 2 bases short, with 11 bases between. Germline V lookup: CDR1 SQVTM, CDR2 ANQGSEA. CDR3 sequence (DNA): TGCAGCGCGGACTTGGGGAACTATGGCTACACCTTC. Its protein product is CSADLGNYGYTF.

This chain joins TRBV9 and TRBJ1-3; possibly TRBD1 for D (5 bases). Trimming took off 4 bases at V and 0 bases at J, with 14 bases between the two ends. Germline V gene data show CDR1 as SGDLS and CDR2 as YYNGEE. CDR3 length: 16 residues. CDR3 coding DNA: TGTGCCAGCAGCCCTTATGGGACTGACTCTGGAAACACCATATATTTT. Protein sequence: CASSPYGTDSGNTIYF.

This rearrangement joins TRBV29-1 to TRBJ2-7; 7 positions agree with TRBD1. The length of the CDR3 is 14 residues. Looked up from germline, CDR1 is SQVTM and CDR2 is ANQGSEA. Unmatched junction bases numbered 11, after V lost 7 bases and J lost 2 bases. In DNA, the CDR3 is TGCAGCGCTGCAACAGGGGACCTAACCTACGAGCAGTACTTC. This codes for CSAATGDLTYEQYF.

V and J are TRBV27 and TRBJ2-7; D remains unclear. The V end lost 4 bases, the J end lost 2 bases, and 12 bases lay between the germline ends. Germline CDR1 reads MNHEY; CDR2 reads SMNVEV (reference sequence). This CDR3 has 14 residues. The CDR3 spells CASSSWTDTYEQYF. CDR3 nucleotides: TGTGCCAGCAGTTCTTGGACGGATACCTACGAGCAGTACTTC.

This sequence joins TRBV7-9 and TRBJ2-1, with D perhaps TRBD1 or TRBD2 (5 bases each). V lost 8 bases and J lost 2, with 13 bases in between. Germline CDR1 is SEHNR and CDR2 is FQNEAQ (reference sequence). CDR3 length: 14 residues. CDR3 sequence: CASWGSATYNEQFF. The DNA of the CDR3 is TGTGCCAGCTGGGGGAGCGCCACCTACAATGAGCAGTTCTTC.

This clone was recorded once. Written as DNA, the CDR3 is TGTGCCAGCAGCGTAGGGGCCGGGACTAGCGGGATCGGGACCCAGTACTTC. Translating it yields CASSVGAGTSGIGTQYF. The gene calls are TRBV9 and TRBJ2-5; 13 bases are a match to TRBD2. This CDR3 is built from 17 residues. Germline lookup yields CDR1 SGDLS and CDR2 YYNGEE. V lost 0 bases and J lost 7; bases outside the gene matches: 9. The full variable domain, in which reference TRBV9 and TRBJ2-5 provide the parts outside the CDR3, is DSGVTQTPKHLITATGQRVTLRCSPRSGDLSVYWYQQSLDQGLQFLIQYYNGEERAKGNILERFSAQQFPDLHSELNLSSLELGDSALYFCASSVGAGTSGIGTQYFGPGTRLLVL.

In the case of this clone: Additional DNA sequences in this sample encode the identical CDR3. The CDR3 DNA follows: TGTGCCAGCAGTTTAGCGGGAACAACCTACGAGCAGTACTTC. It yields the protein CASSLAGTTYEQYF. The gene calls are TRBV28 and TRBJ2-7; weak D call: TRBD2 (6 bases). The germline V gene encodes CDR1 MDHEN and CDR2 SYDVKM. This CDR3 has 14 residues. Trimming took 2 bases from V and 2 from J, leaving 10 bases between them.

This sequence joins TRBV2 and TRBJ2-1; D unresolved. CDR1 and CDR2 from the germline V gene are SNHLY and FYNNEI. The V and J ends lost 6 bases and 7 bases respectively, with 10 bases between them. The CDR3 contains 12 residues. CDR3 amino acids: CASRKSGNEQFF. The CDR3 nucleotides read TGTGCCAGCAGGAAGAGTGGAAATGAGCAGTTCTTC.

This chain uses TRBV7-9 with TRBJ2-5; TRBD1 matches 8 bases. Matching the DNA end better, TRBJ2-7 makes the J call doubtful. This CDR3 is built from 14 residues. Germline CDR1 is SEHNR and CDR2 is FQNEAQ (reference sequence). CDR3 amino acids: CASSLGTGSYEQYF. CDR3 DNA sequence: TGTGCCAGCAGCTTAGGGACAGGGTCCTACGAGCAGTACTTC.

The rearrangement joins TRBV9 to TRBJ1-2; TRBD1 matches 7 bases. V lost 3 bases to trimming and J lost 4 bases; unmatched junction nucleotides: 6. Germline V CDR1 and CDR2: SGDLS, YYNGEE. The CDR3 totals 14 residues. In nucleotides, the CDR3 is TGTGCCAGCAGCGCGGACAGGCATTTCTATGGCTACACCTTC. It yields the protein CASSADRHFYGYTF.

The chain combines TRBV19 with TRBJ2-2, with unresolved D. Looked up from germline, CDR1 is LNHDA and CDR2 is SQIVND (reference sequence). The CDR3 covers 12 residues. V lost 8 bases and J lost 3, with 7 bases in between. DNA for the CDR3: TGTGCCAGTCTTAGAGACACCGGGGAGCTGTTTTTT. Translating gives CASLRDTGELFF.

Remarks on this clone: One junction end disagrees with the germline gene, perhaps due to a read error. The chain employs TRBV9 and TRBJ2-3, with 7 bases matching TRBD1. The CDR3 has 15 residues. Germline V gives CDR1 SGDLS, CDR2 YYNGEE. DNA for the CDR3: TGTGCCAGCAGCGTAGTAGGGACAGAGACAGGTACGCAGTATTTT. It specifies CASSVVGTETGTQYF.

This clone was seen a few times. The chain is built from TRBV25-1 and TRBJ1-1, with D unresolved. The CDR3 totals 13 residues. Trimming took off 6 bases at V and 0 bases at J, with 8 bases between the two ends. In germline, CDR1 is MGHDK, CDR2 SYGVNS. The CDR3 DNA reads TGTGCCAGCAGCGCGGTGATGAACACTGAAGCTTTCTTT. It specifies CASSAVMNTEAFF.

This clone was seen only once. The V and J genes are TRBV4-1 and TRBJ2-1, with D maybe TRBD1 (6 bases). Trimming removed 0 bases at V and 2 bases at J, with 11 bases between. Germline V CDR1 and CDR2: MGHRA, YSYEKL. There are 16 residues in the CDR3. In DNA, the CDR3 is TGCGCCAGCAGCCAAGACATTGGGGGCCCCTACAATGAGCAGTTCTTC. This codes for CASSQDIGGPYNEQFF.

This rearrangement joins TRBV5-1 to TRBJ2-4, with D possibly being TRBD1 or TRBD2 (5 bases each). The CDR3 has 14 amino acids. Germline V gene data show CDR1 as SGHRS and CDR2 as YFSETQ. V was pared by 1 base and J by 5 bases, with 10 bases between. The DNA for the CDR3 is TGCGCCAGCAGCTTGTGGGGGTCAGAAAACATTCAGTACTTC. Its protein is CASSLWGSENIQYF.

CDR3 in DNA: TGTGCCAGCAGCTTAAATGGACAGGGGGCCCACACTGAAGCTTTCTTT. Amino acid sequence: CASSLNGQGAHTEAFF. This chain joins TRBV5-4 and TRBJ1-1, with 11 bases fitting TRBD1. CDR1 and CDR2 from the germline V gene are SGHNT and YYREEE (reference sequence). The trim removed 2 bases at V and 3 bases at J, leaving 6 bases unmatched. The CDR3 totals 16 residues.

The rearrangement links TRBV27 to TRBJ2-7; D may be TRBD1 (5 bases). V was pared by 6 bases and J by 3 bases, with 15 bases between. Germline CDR1 is MNHEY and CDR2 is SMNVEV (reference sequence). This CDR3 contains 14 residues. The CDR3 is CASRNRFGIYEQYF. CDR3 coding DNA: TGTGCCAGCAGAAACAGGTTTGGGATCTACGAGCAGTACTTC.

The rearrangement joins TRBV19 to TRBJ1-5, with D maybe TRBD1 (5 bases). Germline loops: CDR1 LNHDA, CDR2 SQIVND (reference sequence). Trimming shortened V by 0 bases and J by 5 bases, and 11 bases separated the two germline ends. The CDR3 runs 15 residues. The CDR3 here is CASSIEGTEHQPQHF. In DNA form, the CDR3 reads TGTGCCAGTAGTATAGAAGGGACGGAACATCAGCCCCAGCATTTT.

The count of this clone is one. This chain joins TRBV27 and TRBJ2-3; weak D call: TRBD2 (5 bases). The V end lost 6 bases, the J end lost 3 bases, and 16 bases lay between the germline ends. The CDR3 extends over 15 amino acids. Germline values: CDR1 MNHEY, CDR2 SMNVEV (reference sequence). The CDR3 protein is CASSEAARFTDTQYF. CDR3 DNA: TGTGCCAGCAGCGAAGCGGCCCGATTTACAGATACGCAGTATTTT.

The gene calls are TRBV9 and TRBJ2-7; 7 nucleotides match TRBD2. The CDR3 runs 12 residues. CDR1 and CDR2 from the germline V gene are SGDLS and YYNGEE. V lost 4 bases, J lost 5 bases, and 3 bases stayed unmatched. This chain's CDR3 is CASSLGGHEQYF. DNA of the CDR3: TGTGCCAGCAGCCTGGGAGGGCACGAGCAGTACTTC.

Details on this clone: This sample includes further DNA sequences coding for the same CDR3. V gene TRBV9 combines with J gene TRBJ2-2; no clear D gene. Germline values: CDR1 SGDLS, CDR2 YYNGEE. This CDR3 region has 12 residues. The V and J ends lost 2 bases and 4 bases respectively, with 3 bases between them. CDR3 DNA: TGTGCCAGCAGCGTGATCACCGGGGAGCTGTTTTTT. This codes for CASSVITGELFF. The whole variable domain, remainder taken from reference TRBV9 and TRBJ2-2, is DSGVTQTPKHLITATGQRVTLRCSPRSGDLSVYWYQQSLDQGLQFLIQYYNGEERAKGNILERFSAQQFPDLHSELNLSSLELGDSALYFCASSVITGELFFGEGSRLTVL.

V is TRBV9 and J is TRBJ1-1, with 10 positions matching TRBD1. The CDR3 has 15 amino acids. In germline, CDR1 is SGDLS, CDR2 YYNGEE. The junction had 8 bases not matched to a gene; V was cut back by 4 bases and J by 5 bases. This chain's CDR3 is CASSQRDRGSTEAFF. The DNA for the CDR3 is TGTGCCAGCAGCCAACGGGACAGGGGATCGACTGAAGCTTTCTTT.